The clone carrying this T cell receptor beta chain was observed a handful of times. Its antigen remains unknown. Treatment here: oral pan-JAK inhibitor, 5-10 mg twice daily. CDR3 length: 15 residues. Germline lookup yields CDR1 SEHNR and CDR2 FQNEAQ (reference sequence). After removal of 5 bases from V and 5 bases from J, the junction contained 12 bases not matched to a gene. The sample is drawn from a study of CD8+ T cells in alopecia areata. Sequencing templates came from extracted RNA that was reverse transcribed into cDNA. The repertoire was sequenced with immunoSEQ multiplex PCR; TCRdb's copy has only in-frame clones and lacks some. The table lists some 170,000 clones, 58% of them singletons, with around 15% in the top ten. Study-level points and caveats: Scalp clonality and expanded CD8+ clones among the top 100 were significantly decreased by tofacitinib. Normal skin's resident alphabeta T cells are sequenced alongside lesional scalp T cells.

The sample here was CD4+ T cells sorted from blood, taken between weeks 55 and 65, from a patient treated with tofacitinib. The receptor comes from a human donor with alopecia areata. V gene TRBV7-9 combines with J gene TRBJ2-7, with 7 bases identical to TRBD1. CDR3 in amino acids: CASSPPFRGGNEQYF. CDR3 in DNA: TGTGCCAGCAGCCCTCCTTTCCGAGGGGGCAACGAGCAGTACTTC.